Included here is one T cell receptor (beta chain) sequence, with context. The record originates from a study of blood T cell repertoires in COVID-19. Looking at the study overall: The United States, Italy and Spain provided the acute and convalescent COVID-19 samples. In each case, the material was cDNA or gDNA derived from T cells, B-cell-depleted T cells, or PBMCs.

V lost 4 bases to trimming and J lost 2 bases; unmatched junction nucleotides: 3. This CDR3 region has 14 residues. In germline, CDR1 is SGHRS, CDR2 YFSETQ. Study processing details: Estimated nucleated cell counts came from reference gene primer amplification. Libraries were prepared by immunoSEQ multiplex PCR; TCRdb keeps only in-frame clonotypes and omits some of them. D and trimming were read from the DNA, whereas the V and J calls and clone size are those reported in that table. This table has about 280,000 clones, around 85% appearing once. Either two negative PCRs, clearance, or symptom resolution qualified Cohort 3 donors as recovered.

V is TRBV5-1 and J is TRBJ2-7, with 10 bases fitting TRBD1. This receptor was taken from a woman in her thirties or forties who had recovered from COVID-19. Material for sequencing was PBMCs or T cells enriched from blood (not recorded which). DNA of the CDR3: TGCGCCAGCAGCGGAGACAGGGGGCCCTACGAGCAGTACTTC. Protein: CASSGDRGPYEQYF.